The present entry profiles one TCR beta chain with its context. What it binds is not known. This sample was taken from a study of identical twins. Study observations and caveats: One should note that invariant MAIT and iNKT cells could partly confound zero-insertion analyses. The abundant beta clonotypes from cord blood had fewer insertions, and memory repertoires had none of this.

Unique molecular identifiers were in the cDNA, with template-switch universal primer binding. TCRdb recomputed calls from the 5' RACE reads with MiXCR, one row per CDR3 protein. The sample gives 200,000 to 250,000 distinct CDR3 sequences, 9.5% to 15% of which show up once; 3.5% to 5% is in the top ten. V lost 9 bases, J lost 3 bases, and 20 bases lay in between. This CDR3 is built from 16 residues. Germline CDR1 reads MGHDK; CDR2 reads SYGVNS. The sample was also reused in another study, on yellow fever vaccine responses in identical twins.

This clonotype was sampled from a woman younger than 30 in good health. The rearrangement links TRBV25-1 to TRBJ2-2; TRBD2 might be the D (5 bases). Sequenced input: memory (CD45RO+) T cells sorted from blood. The CDR3 region is CASSDPGFGDTGELFF. CDR3 nucleotides: TGTGCCAGTAGCGACCCCGGTTTTGGGGACACCGGGGAGCTGTTTTTT.